These 24 T cell receptor beta chains share one sample of origin, sequenced in a study of T cells in Graves' hyperthyroidism and ophthalmopathy (dated 2019 in TCRdb). Library construction relied on multiplex PCR. The data were produced on an Illumina HiSeq 2000. The TCR beta CDR3 regions were amplified from RNA transcripts. For the first round of RT-PCR on the TCR CDR3, the HTBI primer set was used together with the Qiagen OneStep RT-PCR kit. TCRdb redid the processing of the public reads, applying fastp at Q25 and MiXCR, and retained in-frame beta chains. Entries that share a CDR3 protein sequence are merged under the most common genes and DNA. The sample table records about 420,000 distinct CDR3 sequences; roughly an eighth of these occur just once. Clones ranked in the top ten supply less than 6.5% of the sample. Sequenced input: blood. These receptors were taken from a woman between 18 and 29 years old with Graves' hyperthyroidism.

The genes are TRBV5-1 and TRBJ2-7, with a tentative D call TRBD1 (6 bases). The CDR3 runs to 14 residues. V was trimmed by 4 bases and J by 0 bases, leaving 11 bases between them. Germline V lookup: CDR1 SGHRS, CDR2 YFSETQ. Here the CDR3 reads CASSRDISSYEQYF. The CDR3 nucleotides read TGCGCCAGCAGCCGGGACATCAGCTCCTACGAGCAGTACTTC.

This chain uses TRBV5-1 with TRBJ2-3; D gene ambiguous. This CDR3 contains 14 residues. V lost 5 bases and J lost 1, with 11 bases in between. CDR1 SGHRS and CDR2 YFSETQ come from the germline V gene. Here the CDR3 reads CASSWSSGTDTQYF. The CDR3 region has the DNA TGCGCCAGCAGTTGGAGCTCAGGCACAGATACGCAGTATTTT.

Ten or more counts support this clonotype. The chain couples TRBV27 to TRBJ1-1, with no clear D. This CDR3 is built from 13 residues. V was trimmed by 2 bases and J by 7 bases, leaving 11 bases between them. Germline V gives CDR1 MNHEY, CDR2 SMNVEV (reference sequence). CDR3 sequence reads: CASSLQRHLEAFF. DNA for the CDR3: TGTGCCAGCAGTTTACAAAGACACCTTGAAGCTTTCTTT.

A note on this clonotype: A much larger clone is a single base away; this may be a read error. The rearrangement uses TRBV20-1 and TRBJ1-2, with D hard to call. V was clipped by 4 bases and J by 3 bases, with 18 bases between them. Per germline, CDR1 DFQATT and CDR2 SNEGSKA (reference sequence). The CDR3 has 15 residues. The CDR3 coding sequence is TGCAGTGCTATGGCCCCCTGGCAGGACTACTATGGCTACACCTTC. Translated: CSAMAPWQDYYGYTF.

This clonotype was recorded many times. This chain links TRBV11-2 with TRBJ2-7; TRBD1 is a possible D gene (6 bases). The germline gives CDR1 SGHAT, CDR2 FQNNGV. This CDR3 has 14 amino acids. V shed 1 base and J shed 2 bases, with 9 bases lying between them. CDR3 coding DNA: TGTGCCAGCAGCTTAGGACAGGTAGCCTACGAGCAGTACTTC. Its translation is CASSLGQVAYEQYF.

The genes are TRBV29-1 and TRBJ2-3; D is unresolved. The V end was cut by 4 bases, the J end by 0 bases, with 11 bases between. Per germline, CDR1 SQVTM and CDR2 ANQGSEA. The CDR3 contains 14 residues. As DNA, the CDR3 is TGCAGCGTTGGGGCAATTACTAGCACAGATACGCAGTATTTT. It yields the protein CSVGAITSTDTQYF.

The chain couples TRBV29-1 to TRBJ2-1, with TRBD1 matching over 8 bases. V gave up 5 bases and J gave up 11 bases; unmatched junction bases: 11. Looked up from germline, CDR1 is SQVTM and CDR2 is ANQGSEA. The CDR3 sequence is 13 residues long. CDR3 in amino acids: CSVRQGAAEQQFF. The CDR3 region has the DNA TGCAGCGTTCGCCAGGGGGCAGCGGAGCAGCAGTTCTTC.

The sample holds many counts of this clonotype. V and J are TRBV4-3 and TRBJ2-7; possible D gene TRBD2, 6 bases. This CDR3 contains 15 residues. The germline V gene has CDR1 LGHNA and CDR2 YSLEER. V was pared by 1 base and J by 4 bases, with 14 bases between. CDR3 protein: CASSQVREAPYEQYF. DNA for the CDR3: TGCGCCAGCAGCCAAGTAAGGGAGGCTCCTTACGAGCAGTACTTC.

This clonotype was seen a few times. The J gene is TRBJ2-2, the V gene TRBV7-9, with 8 bases lining up with TRBD2. Trimming removed 5 bases from V and 1 base from J; junction bases left unmatched: 12. The CDR3 length is 18 residues. Per germline, CDR1 SEHNR and CDR2 FQNEAQ (reference sequence). CDR3 in DNA: TGTGCCAGCAGCATCTTCATGAGAAGCGGGAGGAACACCGGGGAGCTGTTTTTT. This translates into CASSIFMRSGRNTGELFF.

On this clonotype itself: The final CDR3 position lacks the conserved phenylalanine or tryptophan, pointing to a likely read error. V gene TRBV7-3 combines with J gene TRBJ1-6; a possible D gene is TRBD1 (5 bases). The CDR3 extends over 14 amino acids. V was shortened by 3 bases and J by 7 bases, with 10 bases between the two germline ends. Germline V gives CDR1 SGHTA, CDR2 FQGTGA. The CDR3 nucleotides are TGTGCCAGCAGCTTGTCGCAGGGAAATTCACCCCTCCACTCT. This translates into CASSLSQGNSPLHS.

In its sample, this clonotype was seen a few times. The rearrangement links TRBV27 to TRBJ2-1; 8 nucleotides agree with TRBD2. CDR1 MNHEY and CDR2 SMNVEV come from the germline V gene (reference sequence). J was trimmed by 6 bases and V by 2 bases; bases with no gene match: 6. The length of the CDR3 is 15 residues. The CDR3 loop reads CASSLRGLGVNEQFF. The CDR3 region has the DNA TGTGCCAGCAGTTTACGGGGACTAGGGGTCAATGAGCAGTTCTTC.

The chain recombines TRBV5-6 with TRBJ2-7, with D tentatively TRBD1 (5 bases). Germline assignment: CDR1 SGHDT and CDR2 YYEEEE. V dropped 4 bases and J dropped 4 bases, with 12 bases sitting between them. This CDR3 is 13 amino acids long. CDR3 amino acids: CASSRPDSYEQYF. DNA of the CDR3: TGTGCCAGCAGCCGACCCGACAGTTACGAGCAGTACTTC.

V and J are TRBV19 and TRBJ2-7; tentative D call: TRBD2 (6 bases). Per germline, CDR1 LNHDA and CDR2 SQIVND (reference sequence). Between the trimmed V and J ends, which lost 3 bases and 2 bases, there was a span of 11 bases. The CDR3 totals 14 residues. CDR3 nucleotides: TGTGCCAGTAGTATCGGGACTGTAACCTACGAGCAGTACTTC. This codes for CASSIGTVTYEQYF.

The table lists this clonotype with many counts. V is TRBV27 and J is TRBJ2-7; TRBD2 agrees at 10 bases. The CDR3 runs to 17 residues. V lost 4 bases, J lost 0 bases, and 9 bases stayed unmatched. The germline V gene has CDR1 MNHEY and CDR2 SMNVEV (reference sequence). The CDR3 bases are TGTGCCAGCAGTTGGAGAGGGCTAGCGGGAGTCTCCTACGAGCAGTACTTC. As protein: CASSWRGLAGVSYEQYF.

This clonotype was picked up many times. The rearrangement joins TRBV18 to TRBJ2-1; tentative D call: TRBD1 (6 bases). V was pared by 3 bases and J by 4 bases, with 13 bases between. CDR1 KGHSH and CDR2 LQKENI come from the germline V gene. This CDR3 comprises 15 residues. The CDR3 loop is CASSPKRGGYNEQFF. Written as DNA, the CDR3 is TGTGCCAGCTCACCTAAGCGAGGGGGATACAATGAGCAGTTCTTC.

This clonotype showed up many times. The chain is built from TRBV20-1 and TRBJ2-7; D uncertain. Per germline, CDR1 DFQATT and CDR2 SNEGSKA (reference sequence). V was shortened by 6 bases and J by 6 bases, with 18 bases between the two germline ends. This CDR3 has 13 amino acids. The CDR3 nucleotides are TGCAGTGCCCCCATGAAAGGTTGGGGCGAGCAGTACTTC. This gives the protein CSAPMKGWGEQYF.

This chain joins TRBV18 and TRBJ1-1, with TRBD1 matching 7 bases. The CDR3 loop spans 16 amino acids. Germline V gives CDR1 KGHSH, CDR2 LQKENI. Trimming took 3 bases from V and 1 from J; bases not matched to a gene: 8. CDR3 region: CASSPIRQGGNTEAFF. CDR3 coding DNA: TGTGCCAGCTCACCCATACGACAGGGCGGGAACACTGAAGCTTTCTTT.

This clonotype was observed a handful of times. The junction departs from the called germline gene at one end, perhaps through a read error. The chain couples TRBV6-2 or TRBV6-3 to TRBJ1-2, with TRBD1 as a possible D gene (5 bases). Germline CDR1 and CDR2: MNHEY and SVGEGT. This CDR3 is 16 amino acids long. The CDR3 sequence: CASSTGGGFGRYVYTF. In DNA form, the CDR3 reads TGTGCCAGCAGTACGGGGGGTGGATTCGGTCGTTATGTCTACACCTTC.

This clonotype was recorded many times. This sequence joins TRBV7-2 and TRBJ1-2; TRBD1 aligns across 8 bases. J was trimmed by 4 bases and V by 3 bases; bases with no gene match: 10. The CDR3 length is 16 residues. Per the germline V gene, CDR1 is SGHTA and CDR2 is FQGNSA. The CDR3 DNA sequence: TGTGCCAGCAGCTTTAGCGGGACAGGAGTCCTCTATGGCTACACCTTC. It specifies CASSFSGTGVLYGYTF.

This clonotype occurred a few times. This clone may be a read error of a much larger clone one base away. V is TRBV20-1 and J is TRBJ2-1, with 14 bases lining up with TRBD2. This CDR3 is 17 amino acids long. CDR1 DFQATT and CDR2 SNEGSKA come from the germline V gene (reference sequence). The V and J ends lost 5 bases and 5 bases, in that order; junction bases with no gene match: 11. CDR3 sequence (DNA): TGCAGTGCTTTGAGACTAGCGGGAGGGCACGGGAACAATGAGCAGTTCTTC. It specifies CSALRLAGGHGNNEQFF.

This clonotype occurred many times. This sequence joins TRBV5-1 and TRBJ2-3; D is unresolved. The CDR3 contains 15 residues. The V gene lost 1 base and the J gene lost 2 bases, with 11 bases spanning the gap. CDR1 is SGHRS, CDR2 YFSETQ, per germline. The CDR3 region has the DNA TGCGCCAGCAGCTTGCCGGTCGGAGACACAGATACGCAGTATTTT. Its protein is CASSLPVGDTDTQYF.

The chain carries TRBV20-1 and TRBJ2-5; 7 nucleotides align to TRBD2. Trimming took 0 bases from V and 1 from J; bases not matched to a gene: 5. The CDR3 is 15 amino acids. Germline V gene sequence: CDR1 DFQATT, CDR2 SNEGSKA (reference sequence). The CDR3 is CSARDLTSSQETQYF. For the CDR3, the DNA is TGCAGTGCTAGAGATCTGACTAGCAGCCAAGAGACCCAGTACTTC.

Details on this clonotype: A much more abundant neighbour one base away suggests this may be a read error. The gene calls are TRBV7-2 and TRBJ2-7, with D perhaps matching TRBD1 or TRBD2 (5 bases each). V was pared by 5 bases and J by 4 bases, with 18 bases between. Germline V lookup: CDR1 SGHTA, CDR2 FQGNSA. This CDR3 is 15 amino acids long. The CDR3 region is CASSLLGTNQYEQYF. The CDR3 nucleotides are TGTGCCAGCAGCCTCCTCGGGACCAACCAATACGAGCAGTACTTC.

At least ten counts were recorded for this clonotype. This chain connects TRBV2 to TRBJ1-1, with 10 bases fitting TRBD1. Per the germline V gene, CDR1 is SNHLY and CDR2 is FYNNEI. The CDR3 covers 14 residues. V trimming: 6 bases; J trimming: 5 bases; junction bases outside the gene matches: 6. In DNA, the CDR3 is TGTGCCAGCAGCCGGGACAGGGGAACGACTGAAGCTTTCTTT. Amino acids: CASSRDRGTTEAFF.